This T cell receptor beta chain was recorded in a study of blood T cell repertoires in COVID-19. Across the study: COVID-19 samples from acute and convalescent phases originated in the United States, Italy and Spain.

Germline CDR1 and CDR2: GTSNPN and SVGIG (reference sequence). With 5 bases removed from V and 4 bases from J, the gap between germline ends came to 6 bases. The CDR3 has 11 residues. Individuals aged about 18 to 90 years were recruited from fewer than 30 US areas. Categorization into cohorts depended on clinical history that participants reported. The data were produced by immunoSEQ multiplex PCR, yet TCRdb's version contains in-frame clones alone and is incomplete. Here the sample spans about 210,000 clones, over 80% being singletons. The receptor's source is a man aged 18 to 30 with acute COVID-19. The V gene is TRBV30, the J gene TRBJ2-1, with D tentatively TRBD2 (5 bases). The specimen sequenced was PBMCs or T cells enriched from blood (not recorded which). The DNA of the CDR3 is TGTGCCTGGGGGGAGTACAATGAGCAGTTCTTC. Its translation: CAWGEYNEQFF.